Listed below are T cell receptor beta chains from one sample, sequenced in a study of human T cells and chemical hapten exposure. MiXCR was run by TCRdb on the RACE reads, yielding one entry per CDR3 protein. The table lists approximately 400,000 distinct CDR3 sequences, approximately 5% of them singletons. This specimen was whole blood, taken in connection with sensitization to the hapten diphenylcyclopropenone (DPC). The receptors were gathered from a woman aged 50 to 60 with alopecia areata. Some clones in this sample may be carry-over from other donors' samples. Both conserved end residues are part of each CDR3. Fields, in order: J gene, clone size, D gene, V gene, CDR3 protein, CDR3 DNA. The D gene is left open where the match is weak. Rows give clone size only sometimes, using once, few, many, or a class for an expanded clone.

>TRBJ2-1|few|NA|TRBV6-5
CASSYDPLANEQFF
TGTGCCAGCAGTTACGATCCTTTAGCCAATGAGCAGTTCTTC
>TRBJ2-7|many|NA|TRBV6-5
CASSYGDGSYEQYF
TGTGCCAGCAGTTACGGGGACGGCTCCTACGAGCAGTACTTC
>TRBJ1-2|few|TRBD1|TRBV27
CASSYGQGAYYGYTF
TGTGCCAGCAGTTACGGACAGGGGGCTTACTATGGCTACACCTTC
>TRBJ2-5|few|NA|TRBV3-1
CASSQDNRGTQETQYF
TGTGCCAGCAGCCAAGATAACCGCGGGACGCAAGAGACCCAGTACTTC
>TRBJ1-6|many|NA|TRBV12-3/TRBV12-4
CASSRRSGPNSPLHF
TGTGCCAGCAGCCGCCGCTCGGGGCCTAATTCACCCCTCCACTTT
>TRBJ2-1|NA|TRBD2|TRBV7-2
CASSIGLAGGYEQFF
TGTGCCAGCAGCATAGGACTAGCGGGAGGTTATGAGCAGTTCTTC
>TRBJ1-6|few|NA|TRBV7-8
CASSRQFSYNSPLHF
TGTGCCAGCAGCCGACAGTTCTCCTATAATTCACCCCTCCACTTT
>TRBJ1-5|NA|NA|TRBV27
CASSWQYSNQPQHF
TGTGCCAGCAGTTGGCAGTATAGCAATCAGCCCCAGCATTTT
>TRBJ2-3|many|TRBD2|TRBV7-2
CASRLTGTSSADTQYF
TGTGCCAGCAGGTTGACCGGGACTAGTAGCGCAGATACGCAGTATTTT
>TRBJ2-3|few|TRBD2|TRBV2
CASSELAEEVDTQYF
TGTGCCAGCAGTGAGCTAGCGGAAGAGGTAGATACGCAGTATTTT
>TRBJ2-1|NA|TRBD2|TRBV12-3/TRBV12-4
CASSSGLAAYNEQFF
TGTGCCAGCAGTTCCGGACTAGCGGCATACAATGAGCAGTTCTTC
>TRBJ2-1|few|TRBD2|TRBV6-2/TRBV6-3
CASSYSAGAYNEQFF
TGTGCCAGCAGTTACTCGGCGGGAGCTTACAATGAGCAGTTCTTC
>TRBJ2-7|many|NA|TRBV28
CASRWQGGSYEQYF
TGTGCCAGCAGATGGCAGGGGGGATCCTACGAGCAGTACTTC
>TRBJ1-2|many|NA|TRBV20-1
CSATSGVSTTSGYTF
TGCAGTGCTACATCCGGGGTTTCAACTACGAGCGGCTACACCTTC
>TRBJ1-5|NA|NA|TRBV12-3/TRBV12-4
CASSLWQINQPQHF
TGTGCCAGCAGTTTGTGGCAGATCAATCAGCCCCAGCATTTT
>TRBJ1-2|many|NA|TRBV4-1
CASSPDGPYGYTF
TGCGCCAGCAGCCCGGACGGACCCTATGGCTACACCTTC
>TRBJ2-1|few|NA|TRBV12-3/TRBV12-4
CASSRDLQRGEQFF
TGTGCCAGCTCCCGGGACCTCCAACGGGGTGAGCAGTTCTTC
>TRBJ2-3|NA|NA|TRBV12-5
CASGPSGASTDTQYF
TGTGCTAGTGGTCCCAGCGGAGCCAGCACAGATACGCAGTATTTT
>TRBJ2-3|NA|NA|TRBV6-6
CASSYRERVTDTQYF
TGTGCCAGCAGTTATAGGGAGCGGGTCACAGATACGCAGTATTTT
>TRBJ2-3|many|TRBD2|TRBV7-9
CASSPWASGMGDTQYF
TGTGCCAGCAGCCCTTGGGCTAGCGGGATGGGAGATACGCAGTATTTT
>TRBJ2-2|many|NA|TRBV5-4
CASRVRAETGELFF
TGTGCCAGCCGCGTAAGGGCGGAGACCGGGGAGCTGTTTTTT
>TRBJ2-2|few|TRBD2|TRBV7-9
CASSPRAGTQAGELFF
TGTGCCAGCAGCCCACGAGCGGGGACTCAGGCCGGGGAGCTGTTTTTT
>TRBJ2-2|NA|NA|TRBV20-1
CSASDYTGELFF
TGCAGTGCTAGCGACTACACCGGGGAGCTGTTTTTT
>TRBJ2-1|few|NA|TRBV4-2
CASSQGASDTYNEQFF
TGTGCCAGCAGCCAAGGGGCTAGCGATACCTACAATGAGCAGTTCTTC
>TRBJ1-1|many|TRBD1|TRBV12-3/TRBV12-4
CASTRQGPNTEAFF
TGTGCCAGCACCAGACAGGGGCCGAACACTGAAGCTTTCTTT
>TRBJ2-6|few|TRBD1|TRBV12-3/TRBV12-4
CASSLKQGAPGVLTF
TGTGCCAGCAGTTTAAAGCAGGGGGCCCCCGGAGTCCTGACTTTC
>TRBJ2-2|few|NA|TRBV14
CASSARPTGELFF
TGTGCCAGCAGCGCCAGGCCCACCGGGGAGCTGTTTTTT
>TRBJ1-5|many|NA|TRBV5-4
CASSLVPDQPQHF
TGTGCCAGCAGCTTGGTTCCGGACCAGCCCCAGCATTTT
>TRBJ2-3|many|TRBD2|TRBV7-2
CASSSASGGNPSTDTQYF
TGTGCCAGCAGCTCCGCTAGCGGGGGCAACCCAAGCACAGATACGCAGTATTTT
>TRBJ1-1|many|TRBD1|TRBV7-2
CASSPWTGEAAEAFF
TGTGCCAGCAGCCCGTGGACAGGGGAGGCCGCTGAAGCTTTCTTT
>TRBJ2-3|many|TRBD2|TRBV20-1
CSARDRRGGTDTQYF
TGCAGTGCTAGAGATCGGCGGGGGGGGACAGATACGCAGTATTTT
>TRBJ1-1|many|TRBD1|TRBV28
CASSSVGTGSGVEAFF
TGTGCCAGCAGCTCCGTGGGGACAGGCTCAGGGGTAGAAGCTTTCTTT
>TRBJ2-4|NA|NA|TRBV20-1
CSVPGDIQYF
TGCAGTGTTCCGGGAGATATTCAGTACTTC
>TRBJ1-1|many|NA|TRBV7-9
CASSYVWAFF
TGTGCCAGCAGCTATGTGTGGGCTTTCTTT
>TRBJ2-1|many|TRBD2|TRBV12-3/TRBV12-4
CASSSGTRQVLNEQFF
TGTGCCAGCAGCTCTGGGACTAGGCAAGTACTCAATGAGCAGTTCTTC
>TRBJ1-5|many|TRBD1|TRBV28
CASSLTGLTGNQPQHF
TGTGCCAGCAGTCTGACAGGGTTAACGGGCAATCAGCCCCAGCATTTT
>TRBJ2-3|many|NA|TRBV5-5
CASSLEPGLSTDTQYF
TGTGCCAGCAGCTTGGAACCGGGACTCAGCACAGATACGCAGTATTTT
>TRBJ2-3|many|TRBD2|TRBV7-9
CASSALTSGGATDTQYF
TGTGCCAGCAGCGCTCTGACTAGCGGGGGGGCCACAGATACGCAGTATTTT
>TRBJ2-7|many|NA|TRBV20-1
CSARVRGTGYEQYF
TGCAGTGCTAGAGTTCGGGGGACCGGCTACGAGCAGTACTTC
>TRBJ1-1|many|TRBD1|TRBV6-1
CASSEGQGVTEAFF
TGTGCCAGCAGTGAGGGACAGGGGGTCACTGAAGCTTTCTTT
>TRBJ2-3|many|NA|TRBV18
CASSPREGDPDTQYF
TGTGCCAGCTCACCACGGGAGGGGGACCCAGATACGCAGTATTTT